These T cell receptor beta chains were read from a single sample in a study of OX40 agonist ivuxolimab in advanced cancers. Repertoires were generated with immunoSEQ multiplex PCR, while TCRdb's copy carries only in-frame clones and drops some. The top ten hold around two fifths of the sample, which has around 16,000 clones, about 81% seen once. Sequences were derived from CD4+ or CD8+ T cells sorted from blood, sampled in a trial of the OX40 agonist ivuxolimab. The receptor set was obtained from an adult with an advanced solid tumor such as melanoma, head and neck, liver or kidney cancer. Each CDR3 is given with its conserved first and last residue. D genes are given only for firm matches. The size of a clone is reported for some rows only, either as once, few or many, or as a class for expanded clones.

abundance: -; d_gene: -; v_gene: TRBV19; j_gene: TRBJ1-1; CDR3nt: TGTGCCAGTAGTATGAAGATACTGAACACTGAAGCTTTCTTT; CDR3aa: CASSMKILNTEAFF
abundance: -; d_gene: -; v_gene: TRBV25-1; j_gene: TRBJ1-1; CDR3nt: TGTGCCAGCAGTGAACAGGCAAGGGCTTTCTTT; CDR3aa: CASSEQARAFF
abundance: -; d_gene: TRBD1; v_gene: TRBV4-1; j_gene: TRBJ2-7; CDR3nt: TGCGCCAGCAGCCTACTATTGGAACAGGGGTCACCCTACGAGCAGTACTTC; CDR3aa: CASSLLLEQGSPYEQYF
abundance: -; d_gene: -; v_gene: TRBV15; j_gene: TRBJ1-1; CDR3nt: TGTGCCACCAGCAGAGGAGGTGGGAACACTGAAGCTTTCTTT; CDR3aa: CATSRGGGNTEAFF
abundance: -; d_gene: TRBD1; v_gene: TRBV2; j_gene: TRBJ1-1; CDR3nt: TGTGCCAGCAGCCCGGACAGGGCCCGGAACACTGAAGCTTTCTTT; CDR3aa: CASSPDRARNTEAFF
abundance: -; d_gene: TRBD1; v_gene: TRBV9; j_gene: TRBJ2-5; CDR3nt: TGTGCCAGCAGCGTTAGATCCCTGGGACAGTCAGAGACCCAGTACTTC; CDR3aa: CASSVRSLGQSETQYF
abundance: once; d_gene: TRBD2; v_gene: TRBV4-3; j_gene: TRBJ2-7; CDR3nt: TGCGCCAGCAGCCAAGAAGCGGGGGGTCGATACGAGCAGTACTTC; CDR3aa: CASSQEAGGRYEQYF
abundance: -; d_gene: -; v_gene: TRBV4-1; j_gene: TRBJ1-5; CDR3nt: TGCGCCAGCAGCCACGGGGCTGACAATCAGCCCCAGCATTTT; CDR3aa: CASSHGADNQPQHF
abundance: few; d_gene: -; v_gene: TRBV6-6; j_gene: TRBJ2-1; CDR3nt: TGTGCCAGCAGTTACTCGAGGGCCTGGAATGAGCAGTTCTTC; CDR3aa: CASSYSRAWNEQFF
abundance: few; d_gene: -; v_gene: TRBV7-8; j_gene: TRBJ1-2; CDR3nt: TGTGCCAGCAGCTTAGGGGAAATCTATGGCTACACCTTC; CDR3aa: CASSLGEIYGYTF
abundance: -; d_gene: -; v_gene: TRBV9; j_gene: TRBJ2-7; CDR3nt: TGTGCCAGCAGCGGAGACGGCTACGAGCAGTACTTC; CDR3aa: CASSGDGYEQYF
abundance: few; d_gene: -; v_gene: TRBV6-1; j_gene: TRBJ2-2; CDR3nt: TGTGCCAGCAGTCAGGTCTCCGGGGAGCTGTTTTTT; CDR3aa: CASSQVSGELFF
abundance: -; d_gene: -; v_gene: TRBV4-1; j_gene: TRBJ2-1; CDR3nt: TGCGCCAGCAGCCTCGGCCAGCGATCCAATGAGCAGTTCTTC; CDR3aa: CASSLGQRSNEQFF
abundance: -; d_gene: -; v_gene: TRBV5-1; j_gene: TRBJ1-1; CDR3nt: TGCGCCAGCAAGAGACAGCTGAACACTGAAGCTTTCTTT; CDR3aa: CASKRQLNTEAFF
abundance: -; d_gene: -; v_gene: TRBV19; j_gene: TRBJ1-5; CDR3nt: TGTGCCAGTAGTCCGGGCCATCAGCCCCAGCATTTT; CDR3aa: CASSPGHQPQHF
abundance: -; d_gene: -; v_gene: TRBV29-1; j_gene: TRBJ2-7; CDR3nt: TGCAGCGTTCTACCGACAGACTCCTACGAGCAGTACTTC; CDR3aa: CSVLPTDSYEQYF
abundance: -; d_gene: -; v_gene: TRBV11-2; j_gene: TRBJ1-4; CDR3nt: TGTGCCAGCAGCTTAGAGGGGGAGGTTGATGAAAAACTGTTTTTT; CDR3aa: CASSLEGEVDEKLFF
abundance: -; d_gene: TRBD1; v_gene: TRBV4-3; j_gene: TRBJ1-1; CDR3nt: TGCGCCAGCAGCCTGGGACAGAGACTAGGGACTGAAGCTTTCTTT; CDR3aa: CASSLGQRLGTEAFF
abundance: -; d_gene: TRBD1; v_gene: TRBV7-3; j_gene: TRBJ1-1; CDR3nt: TGTGCCAGCAGCTTATTCGGGACAGAGAAAAACACTGAAGCTTTCTTT; CDR3aa: CASSLFGTEKNTEAFF
abundance: -; d_gene: -; v_gene: TRBV6-1; j_gene: TRBJ2-3; CDR3nt: TGTGCCAGCAACCCCCGGGCCAGAGAGGCAGATACGCAGTATTTT; CDR3aa: CASNPRAREADTQYF
abundance: -; d_gene: -; v_gene: TRBV11-2; j_gene: TRBJ1-2; CDR3nt: TGTGCCAGCAGCTTAATTCCGGATTACTATGGCTACACCTTC; CDR3aa: CASSLIPDYYGYTF
abundance: -; d_gene: -; v_gene: TRBV7-9; j_gene: TRBJ2-1; CDR3nt: TGTGCCAGCAGCTTACCTGGGTCCTCCTACAATGAGCAGTTCTTC; CDR3aa: CASSLPGSSYNEQFF
abundance: once; d_gene: -; v_gene: TRBV4-3; j_gene: TRBJ2-3; CDR3nt: TGCGCCAGCAGCCCGCAACGATGGGGAGATACGCAGTATTTT; CDR3aa: CASSPQRWGDTQYF
abundance: -; d_gene: TRBD1; v_gene: TRBV29-1; j_gene: TRBJ2-7; CDR3nt: TGCAGCGTTGAAGCTCGGACCGGGACAGGATTTTACGAGCAGTACTTC; CDR3aa: CSVEARTGTGFYEQYF
abundance: -; d_gene: -; v_gene: TRBV5-1; j_gene: TRBJ1-6; CDR3nt: TGCGCCAGCAGCTTGGAGGCTTTAAGCTCCTATAATTCACCCCTCCACTTT; CDR3aa: CASSLEALSSYNSPLHF
abundance: -; d_gene: -; v_gene: TRBV4-3; j_gene: TRBJ2-1; CDR3nt: TGCGCCAGCAGCCAAGCCGGGTCCTACAATGAGCAGTTCTTC; CDR3aa: CASSQAGSYNEQFF
abundance: medium-sized; d_gene: -; v_gene: TRBV4-1; j_gene: TRBJ2-1; CDR3nt: TGCGCCAGCAGCCAAGGCGCGGCGGGCAGTCTTAATGAGCAGTTCTTC; CDR3aa: CASSQGAAGSLNEQFF
abundance: -; d_gene: TRBD1; v_gene: TRBV9; j_gene: TRBJ1-6; CDR3nt: TGTGCCAGCAGCCCAGGGGGGGCAGGGAATTCACCCCTCCACTTT; CDR3aa: CASSPGGAGNSPLHF
abundance: once; d_gene: -; v_gene: TRBV6-6; j_gene: TRBJ1-4; CDR3nt: TGTGCCAGCAGTTACGGGGCAGCAACTAATGAAAAACTGTTTTTT; CDR3aa: CASSYGAATNEKLFF
abundance: few; d_gene: -; v_gene: TRBV4-2; j_gene: TRBJ2-6; CDR3nt: TGTGCCAGCAGCCAGGCTACAGGGTCCGGGGCCAACGTCCTGACTTTC; CDR3aa: CASSQATGSGANVLTF
abundance: -; d_gene: TRBD2; v_gene: TRBV6-6; j_gene: TRBJ2-7; CDR3nt: TGTGCCAGCAACGTAGCGGGAGGGCCTGTCGAGCAGTACTTC; CDR3aa: CASNVAGGPVEQYF
abundance: -; d_gene: TRBD2; v_gene: TRBV4-2; j_gene: TRBJ2-1; CDR3nt: TGTGCCAGCAGCCAAGAAGTGGGGGCGGGGGGTGAGCAGTTCTTC; CDR3aa: CASSQEVGAGGEQFF
abundance: -; d_gene: -; v_gene: TRBV4-1; j_gene: TRBJ2-7; CDR3nt: TGCGCCAGCAGCCAAGATGGGGCTGCCGCCCACGAGCAGTACTTC; CDR3aa: CASSQDGAAAHEQYF
abundance: -; d_gene: TRBD2; v_gene: TRBV10-3; j_gene: TRBJ2-1; CDR3nt: TGTGCCGTCAGCGGGGACCCGAGCTCCTACAATGAGCAGTTCTTC; CDR3aa: CAVSGDPSSYNEQFF
abundance: -; d_gene: -; v_gene: TRBV28; j_gene: TRBJ2-7; CDR3nt: TGTGCCAGCAACCCCAGGGGGGCCTCCTACGAGCAGTACTTC; CDR3aa: CASNPRGASYEQYF